The 10 T cell receptor beta chains given below trace back to one sample, sequenced in a study of naive and memory T cell subsets. A UMI-containing oligonucleotide was joined by 3' ligation to the TCR cDNA template. Ligated cDNA underwent four rounds of PCR with nested alpha and beta constant region primers and SP2. TCRdb re-analysed the 5' RACE reads in MiXCR, keeping a single row per CDR3 protein. The data hold approximately 52,000 distinct CDR3 sequences, with about 4.5% observed a single time. The receptors were sampled from a female donor in good health.

This clonotype was seen many times. The rearrangement uses TRBV20-1 and TRBJ2-1; 12 nucleotides align to TRBD2. Germline loops: CDR1 DFQATT, CDR2 SNEGSKA (reference sequence). The V gene end was trimmed by 6 bases and the J gene end by 4 bases; junction bases not matched to a gene: 7. This CDR3 has 15 amino acids. CDR3 residues: CSATTSGRRYNEQFF. CDR3 DNA: TGCAGTGCAACGACTAGCGGGAGACGATACAATGAGCAGTTCTTC.

Turning to this clonotype: This may arise from a read error, as a much more abundant clone is one base away. The CDR3 region has the DNA TGCGCCAGCAGCGAACAGGACGCAAGTACTGAAGCTTTCTTT. It specifies CASSEQDASTEAFF. The chain combines TRBV5-1 with TRBJ1-1, with a possible D match to TRBD1 (5 bases). V dropped 4 bases and J dropped 5 bases, with 15 bases sitting between them. Germline assignment: CDR1 SGHRS and CDR2 YFSETQ. The CDR3 covers 14 residues. The full variable domain, completed using reference TRBV5-1 and TRBJ1-1, is KAGVTQTPRYLIKTRGQQVTLSCSPISGHRSVSWYQQTPGQGLQFLFEYFSETQRNKGNFPGRFSGRQFSNSRSEMNVSTLELGDSALYLCASSEQDASTEAFFGQGTRLTVV.

This clonotype was seen many times. This chain joins TRBV29-1 and TRBJ2-7, with TRBD1 identical over 8 bases. This CDR3 has 16 residues. Germline values: CDR1 SQVTM, CDR2 ANQGSEA. Trimming took 3 bases from V and 4 from J; bases not matched to a gene: 14. The DNA of the CDR3 is TGCAGCGTTGAGGGGATAAAGGGGGGACAGGATTACGAGCAGTACTTC. Translating gives CSVEGIKGGQDYEQYF.

This clonotype came up many times. This chain links TRBV6-2 or TRBV6-3 with TRBJ2-1, with TRBD2 matching over 12 bases. This CDR3 region has 13 residues. The V and J ends lost 9 bases and 8 bases, in that order; junction bases with no gene match: 5. The germline gives CDR1 MNHEY, CDR2 SVGEGT. This CDR3 is CASLAGGRDEQFF. DNA for the CDR3: TGTGCCAGTCTAGCGGGAGGGAGGGATGAGCAGTTCTTC.

This clonotype was seen many times. At one of its ends the junction is not consistent with the germline gene, which may arise from a read error. The genes are TRBV7-2 and TRBJ2-7, with D perhaps matching TRBD1 (5 bases). Looked up from germline, CDR1 is SGHTA and CDR2 is FQGNSA. This CDR3 has 13 amino acids. In nucleotides, the CDR3 is TGTGCCAGCAGTTTAGGCAGGGCCTACGAGCAGTACTTC. Protein product: CASSLGRAYEQYF.

This clonotype has just a few counts. The chain is built from TRBV5-5 and TRBJ2-1, with 11 bases aligning to TRBD2. This CDR3 has 15 residues. V shed 4 bases, J shed 4 bases, and the junction held 4 bases outside the gene matches. Germline CDR1 reads SGHKS; CDR2 reads YYEKEE (reference sequence). The CDR3: CASSLLAGGYNEQFF. Here the CDR3 DNA reads TGTGCCAGCAGCCTGCTAGCGGGAGGATACAATGAGCAGTTCTTC.

Details on this clonotype: A read error is possible here, since a much larger clone lies one base away. The CDR3 DNA reads TGCAGTGCTTGGGGGGGGGGCGGTATATATGAGCAGTTCTTC. As protein: CSAWGGGGIYEQFF. The chain links TRBV20-1 to TRBJ2-1; D perhaps matches TRBD2 (7 bases). The CDR3 has 14 residues. The V and J ends lost 5 bases and 8 bases respectively, with 19 bases between them. The germline V gene has CDR1 DFQATT and CDR2 SNEGSKA (reference sequence).

This clonotype was observed at least ten times. The rearrangement links TRBV20-1 to TRBJ1-1; TRBD1 is a possible D gene (6 bases). This CDR3 region has 13 residues. V lost 7 bases, J lost 0 bases, and 12 bases lay in between. The germline CDR1 and CDR2 sequences are DFQATT and SNEGSKA (reference sequence). CDR3 residues: CSVPGQLNTEAFF. In DNA form, the CDR3 reads TGCAGTGTACCGGGACAACTGAACACTGAAGCTTTCTTT.

This clonotype was picked up many times. This chain uses TRBV6-1 with TRBJ1-5, with a weak D call TRBD1 (5 bases). Germline CDR1 is MNHNS and CDR2 is SASEGT. The germline V and J ends were trimmed by 7 bases and 6 bases, with 19 bases remaining between them. The CDR3 is 15 residues long. In DNA form, the CDR3 reads TGTGCCAGCACCGGTCGGGGGGGAATCGGTCAGCCCCAGCATTTT. It is translated as CASTGRGGIGQPQHF.

This clonotype was observed many times. The CDR3 protein is CASSVDRVHTDTQYF. The CDR3 DNA reads as TGTGCCAGCAGTGTCGACAGGGTCCACACAGATACGCAGTATTTT. V and J are TRBV6-1 and TRBJ2-3, with TRBD1 matching over 7 bases. From germline, CDR1 is MNHNS and CDR2 SASEGT. Trimming at V came to 4 bases and at J to 2 bases, leaving 6 bases not matched to a gene. This CDR3 contains 15 residues.